Detailed here is one T cell receptor beta chain. This entry belongs to a study of blood T cell repertoires in COVID-19. Looking at the study overall: Spain, Italy and the United States supplied samples that represented acute and convalescent COVID-19. The cDNA or gDNA used as material had been derived from T cells, B-cell-depleted T cells, or PBMCs.

Sequenced by immunoSEQ multiplex PCR; TCRdb stores in-frame clones only, minus some. The data contain roughly 130,000 clones, approximately 81% of them singletons. Self-reported history from a screening survey and questionnaire set each donor's cohort. The CDR3 runs to 16 residues. Between the trimmed V and J ends, which lost 3 bases and 4 bases, there was a span of 16 bases. Germline values: CDR1 LNHDA, CDR2 SQIVND (reference sequence). The sample consisted of PBMCs or T cells enriched from blood (not recorded which). The receptor's source is a man aged 40-50 years with acute COVID-19. The V call is TRBV19, the J call TRBJ1-5, with D perhaps matching TRBD1 (6 bases). This chain's CDR3 is CASSMVGQGWNQPQHF. The CDR3, as DNA: TGTGCCAGTAGTATGGTGGGCCAGGGGTGGAATCAGCCCCAGCATTTT.